Listed here are 13 T cell receptor beta chains from one sample, sequenced in a study of T cell repertoires in cytomegalovirus infection. TCRdb called the reads again in MiXCR, with one record for every CDR3 protein. The sample records roughly 110,000 distinct CDR3 sequences, more than 30% being singletons. For these receptors, no antigen is known. The material was CD8+ T cells from cultured PBMCs, obtained from culture after CMV antigen stimulation. The receptors come from a human donor in good health (CMV status not recorded). Some clones in this sample may be carry-over from other donors' samples.

The J gene is TRBJ1-1, the V gene TRBV5-4; possible D gene TRBD1, 6 bases. Germline V CDR1 and CDR2: SGHNT, YYREEE (reference sequence). Deletions cut 0 bases from V and 3 bases from J, with 9 bases between. The CDR3 length is 14 residues. CDR3 nucleotide sequence: TGTGCCAGCAGCTTGGCCGGGACATACACTGAAGCTTTCTTT. As protein: CASSLAGTYTEAFF. Combining the CDR3 with reference TRBV5-4 and TRBJ1-1 gives the whole variable domain ETGVTQSPTHLIKTRGQQVTLRCSSQSGHNTVSWYQQALGQGPQFIFQYYREEENGRGNFPPRFSGLQFPNYSSELNVNALELDDSALYLCASSLAGTYTEAFFGQGTRLTVV.

The chain recombines TRBV14 with TRBJ2-7; 9 bases align to TRBD1. With 5 bases clipped from V and 3 bases from J, the junction kept 11 bases outside the gene matches. Per the germline V gene, CDR1 is SGHDN and CDR2 is FVKESK. The CDR3 sequence is 16 residues long. The CDR3 protein is CASSVGAGTGLYEQYF. The CDR3 DNA is TGTGCCAGCAGCGTCGGAGCCGGGACAGGGCTCTACGAGCAGTACTTC.

The chain links TRBV6-6 to TRBJ1-2; a weak D match, TRBD1 (6 bases). The CDR3 totals 16 residues. V lost 2 bases to trimming and J lost 7 bases, with 20 bases between them. Germline V gene lookup returns CDR1 MNHNY and CDR2 SVGAGI (reference sequence). CDR3 region: CASSYTRDTKQIGYTF. The CDR3 bases are TGTGCCAGCAGTTACACCCGGGACACAAAGCAGATTGGCTACACCTTC.

The chain is built from TRBV6-1 and TRBJ2-1; TRBD2 is a possible D gene (5 bases). V was pared by 8 bases and J by 10 bases, with 24 bases between. Germline lookup yields CDR1 MNHNS and CDR2 SASEGT. This CDR3 comprises 15 residues. Written as DNA, the CDR3 is TGTGCCAGCTCTTATTGGGAGTCGACCTTTGAGGAGCAGTTCTTC. It specifies CASSYWESTFEEQFF.

This clonotype has just a few counts. The chain is built from TRBV11-2 and TRBJ1-4, with TRBD1 matching 9 bases. The J segment lost 5 bases and the V segment lost 4 bases, leaving 5 bases of the junction unmatched. There are 15 residues in the CDR3. The germline gives CDR1 SGHAT, CDR2 FQNNGV. The CDR3: CASSSAGTGNEKLFF. CDR3 nucleotides: TGTGCCAGCAGCTCTGCAGGGACAGGGAATGAAAAACTGTTTTTT. Full variable domain (outside the CDR3, taken from reference TRBV11-2 and TRBJ1-4): EAGVAQSPRYKIIEKRQSVAFWCNPISGHATLYWYQQILGQGPKLLIQFQNNGVVDDSQLPKDRFSAERLKGVDSTLKIQPAKLEDSAVYLCASSSAGTGNEKLFFGSGTQLSVL.

This clonotype was detected once. This sequence joins TRBV6-5 and TRBJ2-2, with no clear D. CDR3 length: 17 amino acids. Between the trimmed V and J ends, which lost 1 base and 0 bases, there was a span of 12 bases. Germline V gene data show CDR1 as MNHEY and CDR2 as SVGAGI. The CDR3 DNA sequence: TGTGCCAGCAGTTACTTGGAGTCAACTCCGAACACCGGGGAGCTGTTTTTT. Translation gives CASSYLESTPNTGELFF.

Only a few counts were recorded for this clonotype. The rearrangement uses TRBV12-3 or TRBV12-4 and TRBJ2-5; 7 bases match TRBD1. CDR3 length: 16 amino acids. The ends lost 1 base at V and 5 bases at J; junction bases unmatched: 10. The CDR3 sequence is CASSLGDSELGETQYF. The DNA of the CDR3 is TGTGCCAGCAGTTTAGGGGACAGTGAACTTGGGGAGACCCAGTACTTC.

There are a few counts of this clonotype. The chain carries TRBV28 and TRBJ2-6; 7 positions match TRBD1. V was clipped by 2 bases and J by 0 bases; unmatched bases: 4. This CDR3 has 17 residues. In germline, CDR1 is MDHEN, CDR2 SYDVKM. The CDR3 loop is CASSLDDRDSGANVLTF. The CDR3 DNA is TGTGCCAGCAGTTTAGACGACAGGGACTCTGGGGCCAACGTCCTGACTTTC.

The V call is TRBV7-6, the J call TRBJ2-7, with 8 bases aligning to TRBD1. Germline V gives CDR1 SGHVS, CDR2 FNYEAQ. Trimming took 5 bases from V and 4 from J; bases not matched to a gene: 7. CDR3 length: 14 residues. The CDR3 nucleotides read TGTGCCAGCAGCCTGACAGGGGAGCTGTACGAGCAGTACTTC. Translating it yields CASSLTGELYEQYF.

A note on this clonotype: This may stem from a read error, because a much larger clone lies one nucleotide away. The gene calls are TRBV7-6 and TRBJ1-5; D is unresolved. Germline loops: CDR1 SGHVS, CDR2 FNYEAQ. The CDR3 has 12 residues. CDR3 nucleotides: TGTGCCAACAGCTTTCCCACCGGGCCCCAGCATTTT. Translating gives CANSFPTGPQHF.

This sequence joins TRBV19 and TRBJ2-7, with TRBD1 matching 8 bases. CDR1 is LNHDA and CDR2 is SQIVND in the germline V gene (reference sequence). The CDR3 length is 14 residues. V was clipped by 4 bases and J by 3 bases; unmatched bases: 5. The CDR3 DNA follows: TGTGCCAGTAGTAGTGACAGGGGATTCTACGAGCAGTACTTC. It is translated as CASSSDRGFYEQYF.

This clonotype was seen a few times. This CDR3 reads CASSKGFDREDNYGYTF. CDR3 sequence (DNA): TGTGCCAGCAGTAAAGGATTCGACAGGGAAGATAACTATGGCTACACCTTC. The J gene is TRBJ1-2, the V gene TRBV7-8; 7 positions agree with TRBD1. V trimming: 6 bases; J trimming: 1 base; junction bases outside the gene matches: 14. This CDR3 region has 17 residues. Per the germline V gene, CDR1 is SGHVS and CDR2 is FQNEAQ.

This clonotype has more than one count but fewer than ten. The V call is TRBV6-6, the J call TRBJ1-1; D is undetermined. The germline V and J ends were trimmed by 0 bases and 1 base, with 9 bases remaining between them. Germline values: CDR1 MNHNY, CDR2 SVGAGI (reference sequence). The CDR3 consists of 15 residues. The CDR3 DNA sequence: TGTGCCAGCAGTTACTCGAGGAGGAAGAACACTGAAGCTTTCTTT. Encoded protein: CASSYSRRKNTEAFF.